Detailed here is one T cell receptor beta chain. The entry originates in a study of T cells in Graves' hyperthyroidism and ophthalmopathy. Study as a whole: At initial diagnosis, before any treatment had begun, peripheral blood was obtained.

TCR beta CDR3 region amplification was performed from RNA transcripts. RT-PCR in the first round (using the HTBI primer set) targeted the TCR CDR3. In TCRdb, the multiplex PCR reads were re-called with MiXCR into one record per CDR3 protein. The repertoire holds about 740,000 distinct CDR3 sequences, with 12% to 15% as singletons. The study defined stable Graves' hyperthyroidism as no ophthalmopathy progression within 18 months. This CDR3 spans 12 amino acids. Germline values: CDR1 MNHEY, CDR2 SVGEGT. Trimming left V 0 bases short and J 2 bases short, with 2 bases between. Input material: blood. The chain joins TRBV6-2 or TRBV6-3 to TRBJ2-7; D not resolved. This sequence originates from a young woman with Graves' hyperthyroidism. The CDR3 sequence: CASSYSTYEQYF. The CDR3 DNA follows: TGTGCCAGCAGTTACTCGACCTACGAGCAGTACTTC.